These 10 T cell receptor beta chains were all obtained from the same sample, sequenced in a study of metastatic and nonmetastatic thyroid tumors. TCRdb re-called the PCR reads with MiXCR. The data contain roughly 20,000 clones, more than 15% of them seen just once; the ten biggest clones take up more than 9%. Patients underwent thyroid surgery, and none had received any treatment before it. What was sequenced was tumor tissue. The receptors were gathered from a female donor with papillary thyroid cancer or a benign thyroid nodule (not recorded which). Some clones in this sample may be carry-over from other donors' samples.

As for this clone: A read error may produce the germline difference seen at one junction end. Written as DNA, the CDR3 is TGTGCCAGCAGTTACTCCTCCTCCTACGAGCATTACTTC. Translating gives CASSYSSSYEHYF. J is TRBJ2-7 and V is TRBV6-6; the D is unclear. The CDR3 contains 13 residues. The germline CDR1 and CDR2 sequences are MNHNY and SVGAGI (reference sequence).

The CDR3 here is CASIPSDVSGDQFF. The CDR3 DNA sequence: TGTGCCAGCATTCCTAGTGACGTCAGCGGTGATCAGTTCTTC. V usage is TRBV12-3 or TRBV12-4 and J usage is TRBJ2-1; TRBD2 is a possible D gene (5 bases). CDR3 length equals 14 residues. Trimming took off 7 bases at V and 13 bases at J, with 23 bases between the two ends.

This clone was counted many times. The J gene is TRBJ2-6, the V gene TRBV28; 11 bases map to TRBD2. The CDR3 is 19 amino acids. The germline V gene encodes CDR1 MDHEN and CDR2 SYDVKM. The V segment lost 4 bases and the J segment 0 bases; nucleotides outside the gene matches: 8. This chain's CDR3 is CASSSQLAGVGSGANVLTF. CDR3 DNA: TGTGCCAGCAGTTCACAACTAGCGGGGGTTGGCTCTGGGGCCAACGTCCTGACTTTC.

V usage is TRBV12-3 or TRBV12-4 and J usage is TRBJ2-4; perhaps D is TRBD1 or TRBD2 (5 bases each). The CDR3 is 16 amino acids. V lost 1 base and J 3 bases, leaving 13 bases between the germline ends. This CDR3 reads CASSLGLGVDKNIQYF. The CDR3 coding sequence is TGTGCCAGCAGTTTAGGGTTGGGGGTTGACAAAAACATTCAGTACTTC.

The V and J genes are TRBV7-2 and TRBJ2-7, with D hard to call. Trimming took 3 bases from V and 3 from J, leaving 12 bases between them. This CDR3 is built from 14 residues. Germline CDR1 and CDR2: SGHTA and FQGNSA. CDR3 residues: CASSLGSRNYEQYF. Written as DNA, the CDR3 is TGTGCCAGCAGCTTGGGTTCCAGAAACTACGAGCAGTACTTC.

This clone was seen at least ten times. The CDR3 bases are TGTGCCAGCAGGGAGGATAGCGGGAGAAGAAGCACAGATACGCAGTATTTT. It translates to CASREDSGRRSTDTQYF. This chain uses TRBV25-1 with TRBJ2-3, with 9 bases aligning to TRBD2. The germline V gene has CDR1 MGHDK and CDR2 SYGVNS. The CDR3 has 17 residues. Trimming cost V 6 bases and J 0 bases; bases outside gene matches: 10.

This clone was recorded at least ten times. The chain carries TRBV7-3 and TRBJ1-1, with D unclear. Germline V CDR1 and CDR2: SGHTA, FQGTGA. The V end lost 2 bases, the J end lost 3 bases, and 7 bases lay between the germline ends. The CDR3 loop spans 13 amino acids. CDR3 DNA sequence: TGTGCCAGCAGCTTAGACCGCTACACTGAAGCTTTCTTT. This gives the protein CASSLDRYTEAFF.

This clone is labeled as medium-sized. An end of the junction differs from the germline gene, which may be a read error. The V and J genes are TRBV5-1 and TRBJ2-2; D is perhaps TRBD1 (6 bases). The germline gives CDR1 SGHRS, CDR2 YFSETQ. There are 15 residues in the CDR3. CDR3 sequence (DNA): TGCGCCAGCAGCTTCGGTCAGGGGAACGCCGGGGAGCTGTTTTTT. It codes for CASSFGQGNAGELFF.

The table lists this clone with many counts. This sequence joins TRBV12-3 or TRBV12-4 and TRBJ1-5; D is uncertain. Trimming stripped 5 bases from V and 2 bases from J, with 13 bases between. The CDR3 extends over 15 amino acids. In nucleotides, the CDR3 is TGTGCCAGCAGTCTCCAAGGATTGGGCAATCAGCCCCAGCATTTT. Its translation: CASSLQGLGNQPQHF.

Many counts were recorded for this clone. The rearrangement joins TRBV18 to TRBJ2-3, with D hard to call. V lost 3 bases and J lost 1, with 11 bases in between. Germline V gives CDR1 KGHSH, CDR2 LQKENI. The CDR3 extends over 15 amino acids. The DNA of the CDR3 is TGTGCCAGCTCACCGCGGACGTCGGGCACAGATACGCAGTATTTT. It translates to CASSPRTSGTDTQYF.